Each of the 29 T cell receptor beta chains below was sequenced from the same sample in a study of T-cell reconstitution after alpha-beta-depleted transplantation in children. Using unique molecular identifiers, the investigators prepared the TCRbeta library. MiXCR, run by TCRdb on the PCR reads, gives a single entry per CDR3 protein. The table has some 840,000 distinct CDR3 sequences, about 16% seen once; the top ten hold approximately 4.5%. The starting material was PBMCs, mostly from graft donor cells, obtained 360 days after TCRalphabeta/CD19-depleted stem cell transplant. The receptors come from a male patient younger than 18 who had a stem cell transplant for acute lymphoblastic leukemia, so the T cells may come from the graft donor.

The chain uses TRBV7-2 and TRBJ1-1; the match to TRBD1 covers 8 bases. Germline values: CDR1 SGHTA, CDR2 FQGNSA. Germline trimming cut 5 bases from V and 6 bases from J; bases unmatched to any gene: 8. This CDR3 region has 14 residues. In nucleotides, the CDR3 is TGTGCCAGCAGCACGAGGACAGGGATTCCTGAAGCTTTCTTT. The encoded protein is CASSTRTGIPEAFF.

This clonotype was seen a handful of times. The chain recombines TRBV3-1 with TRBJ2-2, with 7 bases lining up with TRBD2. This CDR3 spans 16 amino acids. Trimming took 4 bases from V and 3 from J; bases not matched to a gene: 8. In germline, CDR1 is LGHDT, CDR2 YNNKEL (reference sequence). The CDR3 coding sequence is TGTGCCAGCAGCCCTTTTACCCGGGAGGACACCGGGGAGCTGTTTTTT. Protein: CASSPFTREDTGELFF.

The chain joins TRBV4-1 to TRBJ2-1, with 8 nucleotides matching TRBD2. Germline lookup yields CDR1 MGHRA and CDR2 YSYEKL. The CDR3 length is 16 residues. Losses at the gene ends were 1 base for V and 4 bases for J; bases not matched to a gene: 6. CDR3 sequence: CASSQVRLAIYNEQFF. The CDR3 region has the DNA TGCGCCAGCAGCCAAGTTCGACTAGCGATTTACAATGAGCAGTTCTTC.

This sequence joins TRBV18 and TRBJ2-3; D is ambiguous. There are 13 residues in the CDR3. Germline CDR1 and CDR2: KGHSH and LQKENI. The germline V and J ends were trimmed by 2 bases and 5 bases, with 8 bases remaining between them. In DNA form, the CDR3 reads TGTGCCAGCTCACCAGACATCCTAGATACGCAGTATTTT. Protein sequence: CASSPDILDTQYF.

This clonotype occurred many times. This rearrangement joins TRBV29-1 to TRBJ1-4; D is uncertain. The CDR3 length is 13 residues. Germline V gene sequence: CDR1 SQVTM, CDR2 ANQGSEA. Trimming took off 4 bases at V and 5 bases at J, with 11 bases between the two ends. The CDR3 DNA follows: TGCAGCGTTGTTCTCGGGAGCAATGAAAAACTGTTTTTT. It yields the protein CSVVLGSNEKLFF. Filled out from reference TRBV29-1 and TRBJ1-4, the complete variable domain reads SAVISQKPSRDICQRGTSLTIQCQVDSQVTMMFWYRQQPGQSLTLIATANQGSEATYESGFVIDKFPISRPNLTFSTLTVSNMSPEDSSIYLCSVVLGSNEKLFFGSGTQLSVL.

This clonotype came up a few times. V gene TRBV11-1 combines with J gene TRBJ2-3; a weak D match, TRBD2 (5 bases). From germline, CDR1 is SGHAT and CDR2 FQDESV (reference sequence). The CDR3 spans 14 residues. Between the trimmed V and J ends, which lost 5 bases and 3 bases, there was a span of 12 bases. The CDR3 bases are TGTGCCAGCAGCCACTATCGGACTACAGATACGCAGTATTTT. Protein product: CASSHYRTTDTQYF.

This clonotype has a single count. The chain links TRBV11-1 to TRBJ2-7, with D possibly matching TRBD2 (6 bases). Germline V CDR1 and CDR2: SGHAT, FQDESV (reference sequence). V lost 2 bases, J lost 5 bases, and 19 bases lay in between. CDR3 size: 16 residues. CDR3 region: CASSLNGGPTPHEQYF. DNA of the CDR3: TGTGCCAGCAGCTTAAACGGGGGACCAACCCCCCACGAGCAGTACTTC.

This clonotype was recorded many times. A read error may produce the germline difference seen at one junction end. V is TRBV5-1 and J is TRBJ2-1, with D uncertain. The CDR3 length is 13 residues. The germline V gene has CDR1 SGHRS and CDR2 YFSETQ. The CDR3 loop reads CASSLAVYNEQFF. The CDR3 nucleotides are TGTGCCAGCAGTTTGGCCGTCTACAATGAGCAGTTCTTC.

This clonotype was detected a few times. The CDR3 sequence is CSVEGLREEAFF. The CDR3 nucleotides are TGCAGCGTTGAAGGATTGAGGGAGGAAGCTTTCTTT. The chain uses TRBV29-1 and TRBJ1-1, with no clear D. V was cut by 1 base and J by 8 bases, with 11 bases left in between. CDR3 length: 12 residues. Germline loops: CDR1 SQVTM, CDR2 ANQGSEA.

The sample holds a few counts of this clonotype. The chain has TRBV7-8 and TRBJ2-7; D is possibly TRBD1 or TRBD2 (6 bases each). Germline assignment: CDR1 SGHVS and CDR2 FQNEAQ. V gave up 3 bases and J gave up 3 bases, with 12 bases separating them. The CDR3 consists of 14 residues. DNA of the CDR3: TGTGCCAGCAGCTTCGATAGGGGGGTCTACGAGCAGTACTTC. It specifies CASSFDRGVYEQYF.

The CDR3 sequence is CASRYSGLAGEEQFF. CDR3 DNA sequence: TGTGCCAGCAGATATTCGGGACTAGCGGGAGAAGAGCAGTTCTTC. The rearrangement joins TRBV7-9 to TRBJ2-1, with 14 bases matching TRBD2. Germline V gene sequence: CDR1 SEHNR, CDR2 FQNEAQ (reference sequence). The CDR3 has 15 residues. V trimming: 6 bases; J trimming: 10 bases; junction bases outside the gene matches: 8. Full variable domain (missing parts from reference TRBV7-9 and TRBJ2-1): DTGVSQNPRHKITKRGQNVTFRCDPISEHNRLYWYRQTLGQGPEFLTYFQNEAQLEKSRLLSDRFSAERPKGSFSTLEIQRTEQGDSAMYLCASRYSGLAGEEQFFGPGTRLTVL.

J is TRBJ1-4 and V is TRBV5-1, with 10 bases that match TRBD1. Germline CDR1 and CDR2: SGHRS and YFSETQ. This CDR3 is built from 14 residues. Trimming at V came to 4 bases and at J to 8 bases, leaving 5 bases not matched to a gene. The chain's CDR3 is CASSTPGQGEKLFF. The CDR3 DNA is TGCGCCAGCAGCACGCCGGGACAGGGGGAAAAACTGTTTTTT.

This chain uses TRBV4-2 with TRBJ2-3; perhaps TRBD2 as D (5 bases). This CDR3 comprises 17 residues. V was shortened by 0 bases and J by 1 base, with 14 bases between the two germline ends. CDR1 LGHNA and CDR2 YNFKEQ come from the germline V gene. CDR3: CASSQDRVARGTDTQYF. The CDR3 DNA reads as TGTGCCAGCAGCCAAGATAGGGTCGCGAGGGGCACAGATACGCAGTATTTT.

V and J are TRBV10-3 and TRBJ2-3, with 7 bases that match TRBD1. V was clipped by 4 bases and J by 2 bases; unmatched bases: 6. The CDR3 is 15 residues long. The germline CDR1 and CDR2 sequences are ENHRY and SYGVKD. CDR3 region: CAISGDRDITDTQYF. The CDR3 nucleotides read TGTGCCATCAGTGGAGACAGGGATATCACAGATACGCAGTATTTT.

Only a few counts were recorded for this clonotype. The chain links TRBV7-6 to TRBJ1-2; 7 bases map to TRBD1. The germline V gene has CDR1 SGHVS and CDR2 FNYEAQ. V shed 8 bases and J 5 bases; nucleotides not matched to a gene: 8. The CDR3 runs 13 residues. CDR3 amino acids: CASGPGRGYGYTF. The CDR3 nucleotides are TGTGCCAGCGGTCCAGGCAGGGGGTATGGCTACACCTTC. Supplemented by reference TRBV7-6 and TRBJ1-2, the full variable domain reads GAGVSQSPRYKVTKRGQDVALRCDPISGHVSLYWYRQALGQGPEFLTYFNYEAQQDKSGLPNDRFSAERPEGSISTLTIQRTEQRDSAMYRCASGPGRGYGYTFGSGTRLTVV.

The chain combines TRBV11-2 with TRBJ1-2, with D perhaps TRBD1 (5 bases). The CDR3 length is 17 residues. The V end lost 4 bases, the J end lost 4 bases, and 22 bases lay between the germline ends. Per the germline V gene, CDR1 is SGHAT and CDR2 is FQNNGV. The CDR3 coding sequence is TGTGCCAGCAGCTCGTTCTACCGGGCAGGGTTGGTCTATGGCTACACCTTC. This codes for CASSSFYRAGLVYGYTF.

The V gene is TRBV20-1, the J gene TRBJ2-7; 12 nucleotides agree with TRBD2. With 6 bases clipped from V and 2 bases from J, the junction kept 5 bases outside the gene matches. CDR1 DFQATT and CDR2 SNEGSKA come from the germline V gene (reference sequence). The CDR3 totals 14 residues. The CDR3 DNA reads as TGCAGTGCCACTTCTAGCGGGAGGGCCTACGAGCAGTACTTC. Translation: CSATSSGRAYEQYF.

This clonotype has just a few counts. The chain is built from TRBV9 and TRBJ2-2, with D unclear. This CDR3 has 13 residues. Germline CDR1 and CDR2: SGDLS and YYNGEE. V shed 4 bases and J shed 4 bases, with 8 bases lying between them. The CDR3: CASSPLPTGELFF. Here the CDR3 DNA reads TGTGCCAGCAGCCCTCTTCCCACCGGGGAGCTGTTTTTT.

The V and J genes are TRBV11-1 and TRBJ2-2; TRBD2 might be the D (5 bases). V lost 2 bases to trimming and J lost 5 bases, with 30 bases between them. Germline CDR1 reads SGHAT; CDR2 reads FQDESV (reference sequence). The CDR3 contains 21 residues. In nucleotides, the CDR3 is TGTGCCAGCAGCTTAAGCGGAGGCCTACTAGATCCAACACCCTCAACCGGGGAGCTGTTTTTT. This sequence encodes CASSLSGGLLDPTPSTGELFF. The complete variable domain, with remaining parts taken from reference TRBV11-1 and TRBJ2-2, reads EAEVAQSPRYKITEKSQAVAFWCDPISGHATLYWYRQILGQGPELLVQFQDESVVDDSQLPKDRFSAERLKGVDSTLKIQPAELGDSAMYLCASSLSGGLLDPTPSTGELFFGEGSRLTVL.

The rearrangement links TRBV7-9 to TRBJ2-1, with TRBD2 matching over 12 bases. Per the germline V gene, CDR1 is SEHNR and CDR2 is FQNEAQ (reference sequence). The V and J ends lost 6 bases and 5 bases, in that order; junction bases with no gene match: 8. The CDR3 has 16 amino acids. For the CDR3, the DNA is TGTGCCAGCAGGCCTCCTAGCGGGAGGGCGCACAATGAGCAGTTCTTC. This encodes CASRPPSGRAHNEQFF.

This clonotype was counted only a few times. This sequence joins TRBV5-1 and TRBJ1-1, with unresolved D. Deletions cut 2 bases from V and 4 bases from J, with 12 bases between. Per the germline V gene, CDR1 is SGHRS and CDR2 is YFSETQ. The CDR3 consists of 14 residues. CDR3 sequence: CASSFAVGSTEAFF. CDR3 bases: TGCGCCAGCAGCTTTGCGGTGGGAAGCACTGAAGCTTTCTTT.

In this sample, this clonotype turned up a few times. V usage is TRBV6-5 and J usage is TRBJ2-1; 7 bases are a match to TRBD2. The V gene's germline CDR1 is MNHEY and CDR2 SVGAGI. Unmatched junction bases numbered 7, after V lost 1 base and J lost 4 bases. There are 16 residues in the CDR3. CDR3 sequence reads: CASSYFAGASYNEQFF. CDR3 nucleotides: TGTGCCAGCAGTTACTTTGCGGGAGCCAGTTACAATGAGCAGTTCTTC.

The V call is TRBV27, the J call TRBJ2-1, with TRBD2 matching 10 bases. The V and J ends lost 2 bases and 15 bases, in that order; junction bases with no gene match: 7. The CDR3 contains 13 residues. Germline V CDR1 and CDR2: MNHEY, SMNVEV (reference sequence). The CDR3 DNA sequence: TGTGCCAGCAGTTTAGGAGGGACTAGCGAGACGTTCTTC. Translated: CASSLGGTSETFF.

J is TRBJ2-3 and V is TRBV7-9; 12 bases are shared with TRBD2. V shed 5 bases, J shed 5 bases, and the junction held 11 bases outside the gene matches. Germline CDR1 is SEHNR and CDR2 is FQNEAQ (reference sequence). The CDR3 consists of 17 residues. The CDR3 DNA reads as TGTGCCAGCAGCCCCCCGGGGCTAGCGGGAGGGAGAGATACGCAGTATTTT. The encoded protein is CASSPPGLAGGRDTQYF.

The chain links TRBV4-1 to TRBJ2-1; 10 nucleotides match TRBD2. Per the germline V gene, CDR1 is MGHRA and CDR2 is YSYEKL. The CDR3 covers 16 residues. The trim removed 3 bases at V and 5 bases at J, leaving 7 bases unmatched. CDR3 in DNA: TGCGCCAGCAGCCACCTTAGCGGGAGGTTCGACAATGAGCAGTTCTTC. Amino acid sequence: CASSHLSGRFDNEQFF.

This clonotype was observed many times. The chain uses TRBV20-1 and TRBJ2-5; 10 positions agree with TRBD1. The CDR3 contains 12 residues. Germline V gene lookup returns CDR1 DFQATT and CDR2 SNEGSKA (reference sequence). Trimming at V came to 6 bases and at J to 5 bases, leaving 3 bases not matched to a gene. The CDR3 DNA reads TGCAGTGCCCGACAGGGGGCGGAGACCCAGTACTTC. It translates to CSARQGAETQYF.

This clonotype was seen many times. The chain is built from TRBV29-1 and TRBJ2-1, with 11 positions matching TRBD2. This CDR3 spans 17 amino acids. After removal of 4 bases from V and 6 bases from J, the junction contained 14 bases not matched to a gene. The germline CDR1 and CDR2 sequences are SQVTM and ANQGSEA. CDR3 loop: CSVGGGPPSGRTNEQFF. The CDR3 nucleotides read TGCAGCGTTGGTGGGGGGCCCCCTAGCGGGAGGACCAATGAGCAGTTCTTC.

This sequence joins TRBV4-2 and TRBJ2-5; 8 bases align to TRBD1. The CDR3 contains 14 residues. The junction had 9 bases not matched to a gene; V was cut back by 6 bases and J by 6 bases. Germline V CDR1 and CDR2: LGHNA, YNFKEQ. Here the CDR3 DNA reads TGTGCCAGCAGGCATGGACAGGGCCGAAAGACCCAGTACTTC. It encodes CASRHGQGRKTQYF.

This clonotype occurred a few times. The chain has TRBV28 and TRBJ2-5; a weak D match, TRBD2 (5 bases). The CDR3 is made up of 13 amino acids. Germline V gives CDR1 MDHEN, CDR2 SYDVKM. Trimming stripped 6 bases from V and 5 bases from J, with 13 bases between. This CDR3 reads CASRPGIWETQYF. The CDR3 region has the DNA TGTGCCAGCAGACCCGGGATTTGGGAGACCCAGTACTTC.